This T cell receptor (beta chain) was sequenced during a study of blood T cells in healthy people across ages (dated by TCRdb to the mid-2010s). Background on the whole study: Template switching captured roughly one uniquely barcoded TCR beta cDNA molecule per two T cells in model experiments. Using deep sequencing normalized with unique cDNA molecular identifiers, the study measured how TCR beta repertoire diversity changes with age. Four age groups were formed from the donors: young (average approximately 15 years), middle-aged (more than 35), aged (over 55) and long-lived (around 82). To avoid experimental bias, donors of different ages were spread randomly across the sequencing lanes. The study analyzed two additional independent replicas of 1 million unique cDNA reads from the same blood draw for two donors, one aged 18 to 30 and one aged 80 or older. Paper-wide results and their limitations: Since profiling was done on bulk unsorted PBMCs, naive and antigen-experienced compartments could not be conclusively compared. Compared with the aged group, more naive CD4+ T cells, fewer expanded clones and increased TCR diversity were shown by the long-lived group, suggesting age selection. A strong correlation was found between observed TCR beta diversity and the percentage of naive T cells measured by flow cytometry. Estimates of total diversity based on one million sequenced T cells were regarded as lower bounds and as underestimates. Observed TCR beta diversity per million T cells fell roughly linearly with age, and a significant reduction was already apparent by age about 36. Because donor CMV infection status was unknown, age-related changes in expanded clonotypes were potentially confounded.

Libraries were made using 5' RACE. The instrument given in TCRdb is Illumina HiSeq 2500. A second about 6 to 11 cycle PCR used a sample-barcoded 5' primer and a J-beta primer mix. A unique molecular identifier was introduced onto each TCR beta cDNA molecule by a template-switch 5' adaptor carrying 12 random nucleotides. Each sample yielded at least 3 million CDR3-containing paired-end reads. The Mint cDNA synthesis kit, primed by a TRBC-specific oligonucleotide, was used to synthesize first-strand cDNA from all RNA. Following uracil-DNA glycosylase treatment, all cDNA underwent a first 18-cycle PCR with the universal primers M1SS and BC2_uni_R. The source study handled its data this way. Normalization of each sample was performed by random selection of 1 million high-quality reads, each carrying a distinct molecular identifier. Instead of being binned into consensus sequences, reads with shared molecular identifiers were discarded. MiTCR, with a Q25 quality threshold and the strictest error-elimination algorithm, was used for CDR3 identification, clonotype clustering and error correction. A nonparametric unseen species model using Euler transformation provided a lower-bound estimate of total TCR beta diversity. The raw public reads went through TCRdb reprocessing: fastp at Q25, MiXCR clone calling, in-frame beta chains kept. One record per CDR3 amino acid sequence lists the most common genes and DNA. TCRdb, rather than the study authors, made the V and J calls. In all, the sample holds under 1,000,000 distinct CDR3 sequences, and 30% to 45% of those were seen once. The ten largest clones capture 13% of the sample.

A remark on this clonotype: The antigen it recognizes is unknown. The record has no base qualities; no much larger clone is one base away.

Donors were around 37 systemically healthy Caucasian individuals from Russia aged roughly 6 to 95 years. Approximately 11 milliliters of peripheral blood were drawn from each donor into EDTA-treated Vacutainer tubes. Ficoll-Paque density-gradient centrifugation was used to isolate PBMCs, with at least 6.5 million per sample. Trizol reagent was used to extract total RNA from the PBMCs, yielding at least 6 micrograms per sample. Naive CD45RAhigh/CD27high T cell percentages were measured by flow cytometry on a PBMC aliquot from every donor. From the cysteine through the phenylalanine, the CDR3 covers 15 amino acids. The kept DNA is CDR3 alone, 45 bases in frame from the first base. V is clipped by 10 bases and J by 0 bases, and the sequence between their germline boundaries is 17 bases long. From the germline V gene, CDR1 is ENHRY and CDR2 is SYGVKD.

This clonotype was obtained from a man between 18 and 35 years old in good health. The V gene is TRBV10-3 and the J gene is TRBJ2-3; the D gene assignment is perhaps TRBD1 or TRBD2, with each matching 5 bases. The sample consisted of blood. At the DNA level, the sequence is TGTGCCACCTCCAAGGAGGCAGGGAGCACAGATACGCAGTATTTT. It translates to CATSKEAGSTDTQYF.